These T cell receptor beta chains were read from a single sample in a study of T-cell reconstitution after alpha-beta-depleted transplantation in children. TCRdb recomputed calls from the PCR reads with MiXCR, one row per CDR3 protein. The profile shows 550,000 to 600,000 distinct CDR3 sequences, more than 20% of them singletons. Sequencing was performed on PBMCs, mostly from graft donor cells, taken 360 days after TCRalphabeta/CD19-depleted stem cell transplant. These receptor sequences come from a boy less than two years old who had a stem cell transplant for acute myeloid leukemia, so the T cells may come from the graft donor. CDR3s include the opening cysteine and the closing phenylalanine or tryptophan. Fields, in order: D gene, V gene, J gene, clone size, CDR3 length, CDR3 protein, CDR3 DNA. D genes are given only for firm matches. Clone size is stated in some rows and not others, as once, few, many or a class when expanded.

D: -; V: TRBV24-1; J: TRBJ2-2; size: -; length: 17; CDR3: CATIGGARWLYTGELFF; DNA: TGTGCCACCATTGGGGGGGCGAGGTGGCTCTACACCGGGGAGCTGTTTTTT
D: -; V: TRBV18; J: TRBJ2-3; size: many; length: 14; CDR3: CASSDTSSTDTQYF; DNA: TGTGCCAGCTCCGACACCTCCAGCACAGATACGCAGTATTTT
D: -; V: TRBV5-1; J: TRBJ2-2; size: -; length: 14; CDR3: CASSFYRDTGELFF; DNA: TGCGCCAGCAGCTTTTACAGGGACACCGGGGAGCTGTTTTTT
D: -; V: TRBV29-1; J: TRBJ2-7; size: many; length: 12; CDR3: CSVWGENYEQYF; DNA: TGCAGCGTTTGGGGTGAGAACTACGAGCAGTACTTC
D: -; V: TRBV5-5; J: TRBJ2-3; size: few; length: 13; CDR3: CASSLGVLDTQYF; DNA: TGTGCCAGCAGCCTTGGCGTTTTGGATACGCAGTATTTT
D: -; V: TRBV12-3/TRBV12-4; J: TRBJ2-2; size: -; length: 14; CDR3: CASSPGLTSGELFF; DNA: TGTGCCAGCAGTCCGGGACTTACTAGCGGGGAGCTGTTTTTT
D: -; V: TRBV4-1; J: TRBJ1-4; size: -; length: 14; CDR3: CASSQVWMSEKLFF; DNA: TGCGCCAGCAGCCAAGTATGGATGAGTGAAAAACTGTTTTTT
D: TRBD1; V: TRBV29-1; J: TRBJ2-1; size: -; length: 16; CDR3: CSVGGPGGALYNEQFF; DNA: TGCAGCGTTGGTGGCCCAGGGGGCGCTCTCTACAATGAGCAGTTCTTC
D: -; V: TRBV25-1; J: TRBJ2-5; size: few; length: 13; CDR3: CASRDPGRETQYF; DNA: TGTGCCAGCAGGGATCCGGGGAGGGAGACCCAGTACTTC
D: TRBD2; V: TRBV9; J: TRBJ2-6; size: -; length: 17; CDR3: CASSVLPGTTGANVLTF; DNA: TGTGCCAGCAGCGTGCTCCCCGGGACTACTGGGGCCAACGTCCTGACTTTC
D: -; V: TRBV25-1; J: TRBJ2-3; size: few; length: 14; CDR3: CASRDRSGADTQYF; DNA: TGTGCCAGCAGGGATCGCTCAGGGGCAGATACGCAGTATTTT
D: TRBD2; V: TRBV20-1; J: TRBJ2-1; size: many; length: 17; CDR3: CSARAWGGEGSYNEQFF; DNA: TGCAGTGCTAGAGCTTGGGGAGGGGAAGGTTCCTACAATGAGCAGTTCTTC
D: TRBD1; V: TRBV28; J: TRBJ2-3; size: -; length: 16; CDR3: CASSFPKNRGPDTQYF; DNA: TGTGCCAGCAGCTTCCCCAAAAACAGGGGACCAGATACGCAGTATTTT
D: -; V: TRBV20-1; J: TRBJ2-1; size: many; length: 16; CDR3: CSARPPVGGSYNEQFF; DNA: TGCAGTGCTAGACCCCCGGTTGGAGGCTCCTACAATGAGCAGTTCTTC
D: -; V: TRBV4-3; J: TRBJ2-7; size: few; length: 15; CDR3: CASSQVRLRVYEQYF; DNA: TGCGCCAGCAGCCAAGTACGGTTGCGGGTTTACGAGCAGTACTTC
D: TRBD1; V: TRBV7-2; J: TRBJ1-1; size: few; length: 15; CDR3: CASSSSRGSNTEAFF; DNA: TGTGCCAGCAGCTCAAGCAGGGGGTCGAACACTGAAGCTTTCTTT
D: -; V: TRBV10-3; J: TRBJ2-1; size: -; length: 17; CDR3: CAISESSQWTSYNEQFF; DNA: TGTGCCATCAGTGAGTCATCGCAGTGGACTTCGTACAATGAGCAGTTCTTC
D: TRBD2; V: TRBV27; J: TRBJ2-1; size: few; length: 17; CDR3: CASSGIAGTSRINEQFF; DNA: TGTGCCAGCAGTGGGATCGCCGGGACTAGCCGGATCAATGAGCAGTTCTTC
D: TRBD2; V: TRBV6-1; J: TRBJ2-2; size: -; length: 15; CDR3: CASSPLGLVGGELFF; DNA: TGTGCCAGCAGTCCCCTAGGACTAGTCGGCGGGGAGCTGTTTTTT
D: -; V: TRBV9; J: TRBJ2-5; size: -; length: 13; CDR3: CASSVVSGETQYF; DNA: TGTGCCAGCAGCGTAGTGTCTGGAGAGACCCAGTACTTC
D: -; V: TRBV18; J: TRBJ2-5; size: few; length: 13; CDR3: CASSPASGETQYF; DNA: TGTGCCAGCTCACCCGCAAGTGGAGAGACCCAGTACTTC
D: -; V: TRBV7-9; J: TRBJ2-7; size: few; length: 15; CDR3: CASSPPGTPNYEQYF; DNA: TGTGCCAGCAGCCCACCCGGGACACCGAACTACGAGCAGTACTTC
D: TRBD2; V: TRBV7-8; J: TRBJ2-1; size: few; length: 15; CDR3: CASSLSGGSRNEQFF; DNA: TGTGCCAGCAGCCTGAGCGGGGGGAGCCGCAATGAGCAGTTCTTC
D: TRBD1; V: TRBV10-3; J: TRBJ2-3; size: many; length: 14; CDR3: CAIARTGGTDTQYF; DNA: TGTGCCATCGCCAGGACAGGGGGTACAGATACGCAGTATTTT
D: -; V: TRBV15; J: TRBJ2-3; size: many; length: 13; CDR3: CATSRVMGNTQYF; DNA: TGTGCCACCAGCAGAGTGATGGGAAATACGCAGTATTTT
D: TRBD2; V: TRBV20-1; J: TRBJ2-7; size: many; length: 13; CDR3: CSARVTSPYEQYF; DNA: TGCAGTGCTAGAGTGACTAGCCCCTACGAGCAGTACTTC
D: TRBD1; V: TRBV9; J: TRBJ2-7; size: few; length: 14; CDR3: CASSVGIGTAEQYF; DNA: TGTGCCAGCAGCGTAGGAATAGGGACAGCCGAGCAGTACTTC
D: -; V: TRBV15; J: TRBJ2-5; size: many; length: 19; CDR3: CATSRWPRSGGQYQETQYF; DNA: TGTGCCACCAGCAGATGGCCTCGATCGGGGGGCCAATACCAAGAGACCCAGTACTTC
D: TRBD1; V: TRBV11-2; J: TRBJ2-1; size: -; length: 18; CDR3: CASSSGTGWGVGHNEQFF; DNA: TGTGCCAGCAGTTCCGGGACAGGGTGGGGAGTTGGGCACAATGAGCAGTTCTTC
D: -; V: TRBV6-5; J: TRBJ1-3; size: -; length: 15; CDR3: CASSYEGGGRNTIYF; DNA: TGTGCCAGCAGTTACGAGGGCGGGGGAAGAAACACCATATATTTT
D: -; V: TRBV7-2; J: TRBJ2-3; size: few; length: 16; CDR3: CASSLRTLVGADTQYF; DNA: TGTGCCAGCAGCTTAAGGACGCTAGTAGGGGCAGATACGCAGTATTTT
D: -; V: TRBV27; J: TRBJ2-5; size: few; length: 15; CDR3: CASSLFRAEQETQYF; DNA: TGTGCCAGCAGTTTATTTAGGGCGGAACAAGAGACCCAGTACTTC
D: -; V: TRBV5-4; J: TRBJ2-6; size: -; length: 13; CDR3: CASRRWGANVLTF; DNA: TGTGCCAGCCGCCGATGGGGGGCCAACGTCCTGACTTTC
D: TRBD2; V: TRBV20-1; J: TRBJ2-5; size: -; length: 17; CDR3: CSARARSLAGGKETQYF; DNA: TGCAGTGCTAGGGCCAGGTCACTAGCGGGGGGAAAAGAGACCCAGTACTTC
D: -; V: TRBV7-2; J: TRBJ2-2; size: few; length: 13; CDR3: CASSLGSPGELFF; DNA: TGTGCCAGCAGCTTGGGGTCCCCCGGGGAGCTGTTTTTT
D: TRBD1; V: TRBV29-1; J: TRBJ2-7; size: few; length: 13; CDR3: CSVAGTGDYEQYF; DNA: TGCAGCGTTGCGGGGACAGGGGACTACGAGCAGTACTTC
D: TRBD2; V: TRBV13; J: TRBJ2-3; size: many; length: 14; CDR3: CASSYSGGPDTQYF; DNA: TGTGCCAGCAGCTATAGCGGGGGGCCAGATACGCAGTATTTT
D: TRBD1; V: TRBV28; J: TRBJ1-5; size: once; length: 17; CDR3: CASSLSWGQVGDQPQHF; DNA: TGTGCCAGCAGTTTATCCTGGGGACAGGTAGGGGATCAGCCCCAGCATTTT
D: -; V: TRBV20-1; J: TRBJ2-1; size: many; length: 10; CDR3: CSPLRNEQFF; DNA: TGCAGCCCTTTGCGCAATGAGCAGTTCTTC
D: TRBD1; V: TRBV24-1; J: TRBJ2-1; size: many; length: 16; CDR3: CATSDLGTGPYNEQFF; DNA: TGTGCCACCAGTGATTTAGGGACAGGGCCTTACAATGAGCAGTTCTTC